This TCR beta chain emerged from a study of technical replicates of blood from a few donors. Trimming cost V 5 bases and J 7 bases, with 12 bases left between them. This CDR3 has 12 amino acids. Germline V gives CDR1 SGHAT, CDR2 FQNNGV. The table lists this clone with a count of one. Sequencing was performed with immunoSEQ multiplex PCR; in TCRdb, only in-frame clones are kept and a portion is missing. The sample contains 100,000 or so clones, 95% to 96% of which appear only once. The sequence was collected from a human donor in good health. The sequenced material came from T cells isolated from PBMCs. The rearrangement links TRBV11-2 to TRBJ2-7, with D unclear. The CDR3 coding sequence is TGTGCCAGCAGCGAAGTACAGTTTGAGCAGTACTTC. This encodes CASSEVQFEQYF.